Listed here are 19 T cell receptor beta chains from one sample, sequenced in a study of metastatic and nonmetastatic thyroid tumors. TCRdb re-called the PCR reads through MiXCR. Of 15,000 to 20,000 clones in the sample, about 31% are singletons; the top ten hold roughly 19%. Thyroid surgery was performed in patients who had received no treatment beforehand. Material: adjacent normal tissue. The receptors were sampled from a female donor with papillary thyroid cancer or a benign thyroid nodule (not recorded which). Some clones in this sample may be carry-over from other donors' samples.

The chain carries TRBV9 and TRBJ2-3; no definite D call. This CDR3 is 17 amino acids long. V lost 1 base, J lost 2 bases, and 17 bases lay in between. Germline lookup yields CDR1 SGDLS and CDR2 YYNGEE. The CDR3 loop reads CASSVTPYATLTDTQYF. DNA of the CDR3: TGTGCCAGCAGCGTAACTCCCTACGCGACCCTCACAGATACGCAGTATTTT.

This clone was recorded many times. The V call is TRBV6-4, the J call TRBJ1-1, with D possibly TRBD1 on 6 matching bases. The V end was cut by 8 bases, the J end by 8 bases, with 18 bases between. The CDR3 has 13 residues. Germline lookup yields CDR1 MRHNA and CDR2 SNTAGT. The CDR3 reads CASRSNTGNEAFF. Here the CDR3 DNA reads TGTGCCAGCCGTAGTAATACAGGGAACGAAGCTTTCTTT.

This clone is medium-sized. The chain carries TRBV2 and TRBJ1-6; 9 bases line up with TRBD1. Germline trimming cut 6 bases from V and 13 bases from J; bases unmatched to any gene: 10. Germline V gene sequence: CDR1 SNHLY, CDR2 FYNNEI. The length of the CDR3 is 14 residues. CDR3 sequence (DNA): TGTGCCAGCAGCCCGGGACAGGGTGGCCGGCCCCTCCACTTT. Protein product: CASSPGQGGRPLHF.

This clone was counted ten times or more. The chain has TRBV30 and TRBJ1-6; D is ambiguous. Trimming stripped 2 bases from V and 7 bases from J, with 21 bases between. CDR3 length: 17 residues. Germline values: CDR1 GTSNPN, CDR2 SVGIG (reference sequence). CDR3 protein: CAWSPREKLTLNSPLHF. For the CDR3, the DNA is TGTGCCTGGAGTCCCCGGGAGAAACTCACCCTAAATTCACCCCTCCACTTT.

This clone has more than one count but fewer than ten. One junction end disagrees with the germline gene, perhaps due to a read error. The chain is built from TRBV6-2 or TRBV6-3 and TRBJ2-1; D is possibly TRBD2 (5 bases). This CDR3 contains 14 residues. CDR1 is MNHEY, CDR2 SVGEGT, per germline. CDR3 in DNA: TGTGCCAGCAGTCGTCCATTTGGAGACTACGAGCAGCTCTTC. As protein: CASSRPFGDYEQLF.

The chain combines TRBV6-1 with TRBJ2-1, with 12 bases identical to TRBD2. In germline, CDR1 is MNHNS, CDR2 SASEGT. The V and J ends lost 6 bases and 7 bases, in that order; junction bases with no gene match: 10. The length of the CDR3 is 16 residues. The CDR3 is CASRKLTSGSLNEQFF. The CDR3 DNA sequence: TGTGCCAGCAGGAAGCTGACTAGCGGGAGTCTAAATGAGCAGTTCTTC.

The J gene is TRBJ2-1, the V gene TRBV6-2 or TRBV6-3; the D gene is possibly TRBD2 (6 bases). Germline CDR1 is MNHEY and CDR2 is SVGEGT. This CDR3 spans 18 amino acids. With 1 base removed from V and 2 bases from J, the gap between germline ends came to 18 bases. The CDR3 is CASSYLPPSARPYNEQFF. The DNA of the CDR3 is TGTGCCAGCAGTTACTTGCCTCCTAGCGCCCGACCCTACAATGAGCAGTTCTTC.

This clone was seen more than once but under ten times. The rearrangement uses TRBV24-1 and TRBJ2-2, with D uncertain. With 0 bases removed from V and 6 bases from J, the gap between germline ends came to 1 base. The germline V gene encodes CDR1 KGHDR and CDR2 SFDVKD. The CDR3 has 12 residues. In nucleotides, the CDR3 is TGTGCCACCAGTGATTTGGCCGGGGAGCTGTTTTTT. Translation gives CATSDLAGELFF.

This sequence joins TRBV7-2 and TRBJ1-6, with 7 nucleotides matching TRBD1. The CDR3 totals 15 residues. Per germline, CDR1 SGHTA and CDR2 FQGNSA. Unmatched junction bases numbered 7, after V lost 1 base and J lost 10 bases. The CDR3 DNA reads TGTGCCAGCAGCTTAGGCACCAGGGGGAGGTCACCCCTCCACTTT. It is translated as CASSLGTRGRSPLHF.

The chain has TRBV28 and TRBJ2-7; the D call may be TRBD1 or TRBD2 (6 bases each). In germline, CDR1 is MDHEN, CDR2 SYDVKM. CDR3 length: 15 residues. Trimming took off 7 bases at V and 5 bases at J, with 21 bases between the two ends. CDR3 residues: CASTPGTVGGHEQYF. CDR3 sequence (DNA): TGTGCCAGCACCCCAGGCACAGTTGGGGGGCACGAGCAGTACTTC.

This clone was picked up a small number of times. The chain combines TRBV6-2 or TRBV6-3 with TRBJ1-2; D is perhaps TRBD1 (5 bases). The CDR3 extends over 12 amino acids. CDR1 and CDR2 from the germline V gene are MNHEY and SVGEGT. V was shortened by 2 bases and J by 8 bases, with 9 bases between the two germline ends. The CDR3 reads CASSYGGSGYTF. For the CDR3, the DNA is TGTGCCAGCAGTTACGGGGGTTCGGGCTACACCTTC.

The CDR3 sequence is CAWIYWGGTEAFF. In DNA form, the CDR3 reads TGTGCCTGGATTTATTGGGGAGGGACTGAAGCTTTCTTT. The gene calls are TRBV30 and TRBJ1-1; D is unresolved. This CDR3 is 13 amino acids long. The V and J ends lost 4 bases and 5 bases respectively, with 14 bases between them. CDR1 is GTSNPN and CDR2 is SVGIG in the germline V gene (reference sequence).

V is TRBV30 and J is TRBJ1-2; no clear D gene. V lost 0 bases and J lost 8, with 7 bases in between. The germline CDR1 and CDR2 sequences are GTSNPN and SVGIG (reference sequence). The CDR3 spans 11 residues. The DNA for the CDR3 is TGTGCCTGGAGTGTTACGGGAGGCTACACCTTC. Translation gives CAWSVTGGYTF.

Many counts were recorded for this clone. The chain joins TRBV7-8 to TRBJ2-7, with D possibly matching TRBD2 (6 bases). Germline V gene sequence: CDR1 SGHVS, CDR2 FQNEAQ. The CDR3 totals 16 residues. V lost 5 bases, J lost 6 bases, and 23 bases lay in between. This CDR3 is CASSKAGAVGRSEQYF. CDR3 nucleotide sequence: TGTGCCAGCAGCAAGGCTGGCGCGGTAGGGAGGTCCGAGCAGTACTTC.

V gene TRBV11-2 combines with J gene TRBJ2-1; 10 nucleotides line up with TRBD2. With 5 bases clipped from V and 4 bases from J, the junction kept 8 bases outside the gene matches. The CDR3 runs 16 residues. The germline V gene has CDR1 SGHAT and CDR2 FQNNGV. The CDR3 loop reads CASSEISGRAYNEQFF. The CDR3 region has the DNA TGTGCCAGCAGCGAAATCAGCGGGAGGGCTTACAATGAGCAGTTCTTC.

This clone was observed at least ten times. CDR3 protein: CSANRNLNTEAFF. DNA of the CDR3: TGCAGTGCTAATCGGAATTTGAACACTGAAGCTTTCTTT. The rearrangement joins TRBV20-1 to TRBJ1-1; no firm D call. V dropped 4 bases and J dropped 0 bases, with 9 bases sitting between them. Per germline, CDR1 DFQATT and CDR2 SNEGSKA (reference sequence). This CDR3 has 13 residues.

This clone was counted a few times. This rearrangement joins TRBV6-1 to TRBJ1-3; TRBD1 agrees at 10 bases. Germline V lookup: CDR1 MNHNS, CDR2 SASEGT. The CDR3 contains 15 residues. J lost 4 bases, V lost 6 bases, and 6 bases had no gene match. The CDR3 coding sequence is TGTGCCAGCAGAAAGGGACAGGGGACGGGAAACACCATATATTTT. Its translation is CASRKGQGTGNTIYF.

By frequency in the sample, this clone is medium-sized. This sequence joins TRBV12-3 or TRBV12-4 and TRBJ1-6; unclear D gene. The CDR3 length is 16 residues. V gave up 3 bases and J gave up 0 bases, with 9 bases separating them. CDR3 loop: CASSFVGSSYNSPLHF. The DNA for the CDR3 is TGTGCCAGCAGTTTTGTGGGATCCTCCTATAATTCACCCCTCCACTTT.

As to this clone: Here the CDR3 omits its conserved ending phenylalanine or tryptophan, so a read error is the likely source. V is TRBV6-1 and J is TRBJ2-7, with 8 bases that match TRBD1. Germline loops: CDR1 MNHNS, CDR2 SASEGT. The CDR3 contains 14 residues. The CDR3 loop reads CGSSRDRNTYEQYS. Here the CDR3 DNA reads TGTGGCAGCTCAAGGGACAGGAATACCTACGAGCAGTACTCT.